The sequence of this T cell receptor (beta chain) was determined in a study of T cells in Graves' hyperthyroidism and ophthalmopathy. In this sample, this clonotype turned up a few times. RNA transcripts yielded amplified TCR beta CDR3 regions. Researchers ran a first-round RT-PCR on the TCR CDR3 using the HTBI primer set. A single record per CDR3 protein comes from TCRdb applying MiXCR to the multiplex PCR reads. The sample contains a few hundred thousand distinct CDR3 sequences, 46% of which appear only once. Germline lookup yields CDR1 SNHLY and CDR2 FYNNEI. V lost 6 bases, J lost 8 bases, and 11 bases stayed unmatched. The CDR3 runs to 14 residues.

Sequencing was done on a sample of peripheral blood or thyroid tissue (not recorded which). The rearrangement joins TRBV2 to TRBJ1-2, with 8 bases that match TRBD1. The clonotype comes from a woman under 30 with Graves' hyperthyroidism. CDR3 residues: CASSQGRGPEGYTF. CDR3 coding DNA: TGTGCCAGCAGCCAAGGCAGGGGGCCTGAGGGCTACACCTTC.